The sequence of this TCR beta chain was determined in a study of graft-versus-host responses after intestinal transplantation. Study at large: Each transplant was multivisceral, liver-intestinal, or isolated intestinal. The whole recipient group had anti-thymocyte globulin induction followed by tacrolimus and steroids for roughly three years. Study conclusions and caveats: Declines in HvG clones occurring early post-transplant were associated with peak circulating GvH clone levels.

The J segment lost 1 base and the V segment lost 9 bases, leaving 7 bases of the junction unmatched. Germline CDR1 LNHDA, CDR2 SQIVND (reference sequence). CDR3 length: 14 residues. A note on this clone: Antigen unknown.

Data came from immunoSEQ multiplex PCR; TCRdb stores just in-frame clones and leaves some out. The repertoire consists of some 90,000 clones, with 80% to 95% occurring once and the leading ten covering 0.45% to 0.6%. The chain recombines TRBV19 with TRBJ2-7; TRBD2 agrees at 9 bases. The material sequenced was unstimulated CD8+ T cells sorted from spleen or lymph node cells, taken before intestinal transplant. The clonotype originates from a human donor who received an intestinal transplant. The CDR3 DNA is TGTGCCAGCTCACCTAGCGGGATGTCCTACGAGCAGTACTTC. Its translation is CASSPSGMSYEQYF.